This T cell receptor beta chain was recovered during a study of T-cell reconstitution after alpha-beta-depleted transplantation in children. This clonotype was counted a few times. It was with unique molecular identifiers that the TCRbeta library was prepared. Each CDR3 protein is one row after TCRdb ran MiXCR on the PCR reads. Counted here are about 420,000 distinct CDR3 sequences, approximately 10% occurring once; the ten biggest clones make up 4.5% to 7%. V was cut by 0 bases and J by 7 bases, with 11 bases left in between. Germline values: CDR1 SGHNT, CDR2 YYREEE (reference sequence). CDR3 length: 14 amino acids.

The specimen comprised PBMCs from the stem cell graft donor, sampled from the stem cell graft. This receptor was identified in a human donor who donated a stem cell graft to a child with acute myeloid leukemia. The chain links TRBV5-4 to TRBJ2-1, with D possibly being TRBD2 (6 bases). The CDR3 here is CASSLADYRNEQFF. The DNA of the CDR3 is TGTGCCAGCAGCTTGGCGGACTACCGGAATGAGCAGTTCTTC.